One sample yielded the 27 T cell receptor beta chains listed below, sequenced in a study of a mutant IDH1 vaccine in newly diagnosed glioma. Produced via immunoSEQ multiplex PCR; TCRdb's table is partial and in-frame only. This sample carries about 70,000 clones, around four fifths of them seen once, and the ten largest clones take approximately 4.3%. Regarding time point: baseline, week 1 (first vaccination visit). The treatment denotes: pre-vaccination baseline after standard-of-care therapy. The sequencing here drew on peripheral blood mononuclear cells (PBMCs), taken from a glioma patient treated with radiotherapy, temozolomide or both. All receptors derive from a woman aged 18 to 35 with glioma. Some clones in this sample may be carry-over from other donors' samples.

The J gene is TRBJ1-2, the V gene TRBV19; 12 bases are a match to TRBD1. The CDR3 loop spans 15 amino acids. V lost 4 bases to trimming and J lost 5 bases; unmatched junction nucleotides: 5. Germline values: CDR1 LNHDA, CDR2 SQIVND (reference sequence). The CDR3 bases are TGTGCCAGTAGTACTCCGGGACAGGGGGCATATGGCTACACCTTC. Its protein product is CASSTPGQGAYGYTF.

J is TRBJ2-2 and V is TRBV4-1, with TRBD2 identical over 8 bases. The J segment lost 6 bases and the V segment lost 3 bases, leaving 9 bases of the junction unmatched. CDR3 size: 16 residues. Germline CDR1 and CDR2: MGHRA and YSYEKL. The chain's CDR3 is CASSHPGTSFAGELFF. The CDR3 coding sequence is TGCGCCAGCAGCCACCCGGGGACTAGTTTCGCCGGGGAGCTGTTTTTT.

The gene calls are TRBV2 and TRBJ2-2; 8 bases map to TRBD1. J gave up 5 bases and V 5 bases, and 4 bases lay outside the gene matches. The CDR3 totals 14 residues. The V gene's germline CDR1 is SNHLY and CDR2 FYNNEI. The CDR3 sequence is CASSRTGLTGELFF. The CDR3 DNA reads TGTGCCAGCAGTAGGACAGGGTTAACCGGGGAGCTGTTTTTT.

This clone was detected a few times. J is TRBJ1-1 and V is TRBV5-4; maybe TRBD1 (6 bases). The CDR3 is 13 residues long. CDR1 is SGHNT, CDR2 YYREEE, per germline (reference sequence). The germline V and J ends were trimmed by 5 bases and 1 base, with 9 bases remaining between them. The CDR3 DNA follows: TGTGCCAGCAGTGTGGGACAGAACACTGAAGCTTTCTTT. It is translated as CASSVGQNTEAFF.

This chain connects TRBV30 to TRBJ1-2; D is uncertain. CDR1 and CDR2 (germline): GTSNPN, SVGIG (reference sequence). The V gene lost 4 bases and the J gene lost 1 base, with 7 bases spanning the gap. This CDR3 has 12 amino acids. The CDR3 region is CAWTGSNYGYTF. The CDR3 DNA reads TGTGCCTGGACGGGAAGTAACTATGGCTACACCTTC.

The chain is built from TRBV11-3 and TRBJ1-1, with 7 bases fitting TRBD1. CDR1 and CDR2 from the germline V gene are SGHNT and YENEEA. The CDR3 spans 15 residues. J lost 4 bases, V lost 6 bases, and 11 bases had no gene match. The CDR3 sequence: CASSRNRGGGTEAFF. The CDR3 nucleotides are TGTGCCAGCAGTAGAAACAGGGGTGGGGGCACTGAAGCTTTCTTT.

The chain uses TRBV9 and TRBJ2-2, with D hard to call. CDR3 length: 15 residues. Germline V gene lookup returns CDR1 SGDLS and CDR2 YYNGEE. Trimming shortened V by 0 bases and J by 6 bases, and 12 bases separated the two germline ends. Here the CDR3 reads CASSVAAFTAGELFF. The CDR3 coding sequence is TGTGCCAGCAGCGTAGCTGCGTTTACGGCCGGGGAGCTGTTTTTT.

V is TRBV9 and J is TRBJ2-3; D is unresolved. CDR3 length equals 12 residues. V lost 4 bases and J 4 bases, leaving 7 bases between the germline ends. CDR1 SGDLS and CDR2 YYNGEE come from the germline V gene. The CDR3 sequence is CASSFTADTQYF. The CDR3 DNA follows: TGTGCCAGCAGCTTTACGGCAGATACGCAGTATTTT.

This clone was recorded a few times. The chain links TRBV7-8 to TRBJ2-7; D is possibly TRBD1 (7 bases). V lost 0 bases and J 4 bases, leaving 10 bases between the germline ends. Germline CDR1 reads SGHVS; CDR2 reads FQNEAQ. This CDR3 comprises 14 residues. The CDR3 region is CASSLAAGQYEQYF. CDR3 DNA: TGTGCCAGCAGCTTAGCGGCGGGACAGTACGAGCAGTACTTC.

V usage is TRBV30 and J usage is TRBJ1-5; D might be TRBD1 (6 bases). The CDR3 length is 13 residues. Germline V lookup: CDR1 GTSNPN, CDR2 SVGIG (reference sequence). Trimming pared 7 bases from V and 0 bases from J, leaving 10 bases between. The CDR3 loop reads CAFRGGSNQPQHF. The CDR3 DNA reads TGTGCCTTCAGAGGGGGTAGCAATCAGCCCCAGCATTTT.

This chain links TRBV10-3 with TRBJ2-7, with 7 bases identical to TRBD1. The germline gives CDR1 ENHRY, CDR2 SYGVKD. Trimming took 7 bases from V and 2 from J; bases not matched to a gene: 8. CDR3 length equals 14 residues. CDR3 nucleotides: TGTGCCATCACCTCCGGGACAGCGACCTACGAGCAGTACTTC. As protein: CAITSGTATYEQYF.

This chain links TRBV19 with TRBJ1-1; D remains ambiguous. The ends were cut back, 8 bases at V and 6 bases at J, with 10 bases in the middle. Germline V gives CDR1 LNHDA, CDR2 SQIVND (reference sequence). This CDR3 region has 11 residues. The CDR3 loop reads CASLNLAEAFF. Here the CDR3 DNA reads TGTGCCAGTCTGAACCTCGCTGAAGCTTTCTTT.

V usage is TRBV25-1 and J usage is TRBJ2-7; no clear D. The V gene lost 3 bases and the J gene lost 6 bases, with 18 bases spanning the gap. The CDR3 is made up of 15 amino acids. Per the germline V gene, CDR1 is MGHDK and CDR2 is SYGVNS. Here the CDR3 DNA reads TGTGCCAGCAGTGAGTCCCGGCAGATTGGAGCCGAGCAGTACTTC. Its protein is CASSESRQIGAEQYF.

Only one count was recorded for this clone. This chain uses TRBV29-1 with TRBJ2-7; D may be TRBD2 (5 bases). Germline CDR1 reads SQVTM; CDR2 reads ANQGSEA. V lost 6 bases and J 2 bases, leaving 11 bases between the germline ends. The CDR3 has 12 amino acids. Written as DNA, the CDR3 is TGCAGCGTGGCTCGGGGAGCCTACGAGCAGTACTTC. It translates to CSVARGAYEQYF.

The chain links TRBV6-1 to TRBJ2-2; the match to TRBD1 covers 9 bases. From germline, CDR1 is MNHNS and CDR2 SASEGT. With 5 bases clipped from V and 5 bases from J, the junction kept 6 bases outside the gene matches. The CDR3 has 15 residues. CDR3 region: CASSKPGTGTGELFF. CDR3 sequence (DNA): TGTGCCAGCAGTAAACCTGGGACAGGGACCGGGGAGCTGTTTTTT.

The rearrangement joins TRBV7-3 to TRBJ2-5, with D perhaps assigned TRBD1 or TRBD2 (6 bases each). CDR1 is SGHTA and CDR2 is FQGTGA in the germline V gene. The CDR3 loop spans 17 amino acids. The V gene lost 0 bases and the J gene lost 1 base, with 15 bases spanning the gap. The DNA of the CDR3 is TGTGCCAGCAGCTTAACGGCGGGGTCCAGGGGCCAAGAGACCCAGTACTTC. Translated: CASSLTAGSRGQETQYF. Combining the CDR3 with reference TRBV7-3 and TRBJ2-5 gives the whole variable domain GAGVSQTPSNKVTEKGKYVELRCDPISGHTALYWYRQSLGQGPEFLIYFQGTGAADDSGLPNDRFFAVRPEGSVSTLKIQRTERGDSAVYLCASSLTAGSRGQETQYFGPGTRLLVL.

This chain joins TRBV7-9 and TRBJ1-1; D unresolved. Trimming stripped 8 bases from V and 1 base from J, with 26 bases between. Germline CDR1 and CDR2: SEHNR and FQNEAQ (reference sequence). The CDR3 is 18 residues long. Here the CDR3 reads CASDYLTPDSAPNTEAFF. For the CDR3, the DNA is TGTGCCAGCGACTACCTGACACCGGACTCCGCTCCGAACACTGAAGCTTTCTTT.

The chain employs TRBV6-6 and TRBJ2-7; 11 positions match TRBD1. CDR1 MNHNY and CDR2 SVGAGI come from the germline V gene (reference sequence). The CDR3 is 14 amino acids. The V segment lost 9 bases and the J segment 8 bases; nucleotides outside the gene matches: 12. As DNA, the CDR3 is TGTGCCAGTACTCCGGGACAGGGGGAGGCGAAGCAGTACTTC. Protein: CASTPGQGEAKQYF.

V gene TRBV4-2 combines with J gene TRBJ2-3, with D perhaps matching TRBD1 or TRBD2 (5 bases each). Germline V gives CDR1 LGHNA, CDR2 YNFKEQ. The CDR3 extends over 15 amino acids. V lost 0 bases, J lost 2 bases, and 9 bases lay in between. The CDR3: CASSQDGTVTDTQYF. CDR3 nucleotides: TGTGCCAGCAGCCAAGACGGGACGGTCACAGATACGCAGTATTTT.

The V and J genes are TRBV5-1 and TRBJ1-5, with D possibly matching TRBD1 (5 bases). The germline V and J ends were trimmed by 4 bases and 4 bases, with 15 bases remaining between them. CDR3 size: 15 residues. Germline-derived CDR1 and CDR2 are SGHRS and YFSETQ. DNA for the CDR3: TGCGCCAGCAGCCTCGGGACGGACTTAAATCAGCCCCAGCATTTT. Amino acids: CASSLGTDLNQPQHF.

This rearrangement joins TRBV19 to TRBJ2-7; 7 bases are shared with TRBD2. The CDR3 length is 14 residues. Germline CDR1 and CDR2: LNHDA and SQIVND (reference sequence). The junction had 1 base not matched to a gene; V was cut back by 1 base and J by 1 base. This CDR3 is CASSIGEGSYEQYF. Written as DNA, the CDR3 is TGTGCCAGTAGTATAGGGGAGGGATCCTACGAGCAGTACTTC.

The chain employs TRBV4-2 and TRBJ2-2; D remains unclear. CDR3 size: 12 residues. Germline lookup yields CDR1 LGHNA and CDR2 YNFKEQ. Between the trimmed V and J ends, which lost 1 base and 6 bases, there was a span of 3 bases. CDR3: CASSQVPGELFF. DNA for the CDR3: TGTGCCAGCAGCCAAGTCCCCGGGGAGCTGTTTTTT.

The V call is TRBV2, the J call TRBJ2-1, with 9 bases matching TRBD2. CDR3 length equals 15 residues. Looked up from germline, CDR1 is SNHLY and CDR2 is FYNNEI. Unmatched junction bases numbered 3, after V lost 6 bases and J lost 0 bases. The CDR3 protein is CASRQRGDSYNEQFF. For the CDR3, the DNA is TGTGCCAGCAGACAGCGGGGGGACTCCTACAATGAGCAGTTCTTC.

This chain joins TRBV2 and TRBJ1-1; a possible D gene is TRBD1 (6 bases). V was shortened by 5 bases and J by 0 bases, with 13 bases between the two germline ends. Germline V gene data show CDR1 as SNHLY and CDR2 as FYNNEI. This CDR3 has 15 amino acids. In DNA form, the CDR3 reads TGTGCCAGCAGTCCACAGGGACCTCTGAACACTGAAGCTTTCTTT. Translation gives CASSPQGPLNTEAFF.

The CDR3 reads CASSLREGWTEAFF. The CDR3 coding sequence is TGTGCCAGCAGTTTACGGGAAGGATGGACTGAAGCTTTCTTT. The rearrangement links TRBV27 to TRBJ1-1; no clear D gene. Germline CDR1 is MNHEY and CDR2 is SMNVEV (reference sequence). CDR3 size: 14 residues. V was pared by 2 bases and J by 5 bases, with 12 bases between.

The chain employs TRBV7-9 and TRBJ2-2; no reliable D call. The CDR3 spans 12 residues. In germline, CDR1 is SEHNR, CDR2 FQNEAQ (reference sequence). V lost 3 bases to trimming and J lost 6 bases, with 5 bases between them. The CDR3 region is CASSFRPGELFF. The CDR3 DNA reads as TGTGCCAGCAGCTTCCGCCCCGGGGAGCTGTTTTTT.

The genes are TRBV27 and TRBJ1-2, with 10 bases fitting TRBD1. With V trimmed by 5 bases and J by 9 bases, 3 bases remained unmatched. Germline V CDR1 and CDR2: MNHEY, SMNVEV (reference sequence). The CDR3 consists of 12 residues. The CDR3, as DNA: TGTGCCAGCAGTAGGGGACAGGGGAGCTACACCTTC. This sequence encodes CASSRGQGSYTF.